These 17 T cell receptor beta chains came from one sample sequenced in a study of cytomegalovirus exposure and HLA in healthy donors. PCR amplification relied on 60 Vbeta primers (plus 13 Jbeta primers). TCRdb keeps only in-frame clones here, not all; method: immunoSEQ multiplex PCR. The sample has approximately 150,000 clones, more than 70% seen once; the top ten hold 1.5% to 2%. Material: PBMCs. The receptors stem from a woman in her thirties or forties in good health and CMV-seronegative.

The chain is built from TRBV6-6 and TRBJ1-3, with D possibly TRBD1 on 6 matching bases. Germline V lookup: CDR1 MNHNY, CDR2 SVGAGI (reference sequence). V lost 4 bases and J lost 1, with 11 bases in between. The CDR3 covers 15 residues. CDR3 protein: CASSSNRVSGNTIYF. The CDR3 region has the DNA TGTGCCAGCAGTTCCAACAGGGTGTCTGGAAACACCATATATTTT.

This clone was observed a single time. The V gene is TRBV5-1, the J gene TRBJ1-2; TRBD1 agrees at 9 bases. V was pared by 3 bases and J by 3 bases, with 12 bases of the junction left unmatched. The CDR3 extends over 17 amino acids. Germline V gives CDR1 SGHRS, CDR2 YFSETQ. The CDR3 coding sequence is TGCGCCAGCAGCTCAAGGCAGGGACAGGGACTCGACTATGGCTACACCTTC. Its translation is CASSSRQGQGLDYGYTF.

The V and J genes are TRBV18 and TRBJ2-6; D ambiguous. The V gene lost 2 bases and the J gene lost 0 bases, with 8 bases spanning the gap. Germline loops: CDR1 KGHSH, CDR2 LQKENI. The CDR3 consists of 16 residues. The CDR3 region is CASSPRQASGANVLTF. The CDR3 bases are TGTGCCAGCTCACCAAGGCAGGCCTCTGGGGCCAACGTCCTGACTTTC.

This clone was recorded only once. The chain links TRBV5-1 to TRBJ1-2; D is ambiguous. CDR1 SGHRS and CDR2 YFSETQ come from the germline V gene. This CDR3 has 13 amino acids. Trimming left V 4 bases short and J 2 bases short, with 9 bases between. CDR3 sequence (DNA): TGCGCCAGCAGCCTAAAGGAGAACTATGGCTACACCTTC. Protein sequence: CASSLKENYGYTF.

The chain couples TRBV2 to TRBJ2-2; 9 bases align to TRBD2. This CDR3 comprises 12 residues. V was pared by 9 bases and J by 6 bases, with 2 bases of the junction left unmatched. CDR1 is SNHLY and CDR2 is FYNNEI in the germline V gene. The chain's CDR3 is CASSGGPGELFF. CDR3 nucleotides: TGTGCCAGTAGCGGGGGCCCCGGGGAGCTGTTTTTT.

This chain links TRBV6-1 with TRBJ2-2; no reliable D call. CDR1 MNHNS and CDR2 SASEGT come from the germline V gene. The CDR3 consists of 14 residues. V lost 4 bases and J 5 bases, leaving 11 bases between the germline ends. CDR3 region: CASSVQTLTGELFF. The DNA for the CDR3 is TGTGCCAGCAGTGTACAGACCTTAACCGGGGAGCTGTTTTTT.

The chain combines TRBV10-3 with TRBJ2-1, with 11 bases lining up with TRBD2. Germline V lookup: CDR1 ENHRY, CDR2 SYGVKD. CDR3 length: 18 amino acids. The trim removed 0 bases at V and 1 base at J, leaving 5 bases unmatched. The CDR3 DNA sequence: TGTGCCATCAGTGAGTCGAGTAGCGGGGGGGCATCCTACAATGAGCAGTTCTTC. Protein product: CAISESSSGGASYNEQFF.

The CDR3 sequence: CASSFVGRREAFF. CDR3 DNA sequence: TGTGCCAGCAGTTTCGTTGGCCGCCGTGAAGCTTTCTTT. J is TRBJ1-1 and V is TRBV28; no firm D call. Germline loops: CDR1 MDHEN, CDR2 SYDVKM. The ends were cut back, 3 bases at V and 7 bases at J, with 12 bases in the middle. CDR3 size: 13 residues. Drawing the rest from reference TRBV28 and TRBJ1-1, the complete variable domain is DVKVTQSSRYLVKRTGEKVFLECVQDMDHENMFWYRQDPGLGLRLIYFSYDVKMKEKGDIPEGYSVSREKKERFSLILESASTNQTSMYLCASSFVGRREAFFGQGTRLTVV.

This chain uses TRBV18 with TRBJ1-1; 7 positions agree with TRBD1. The germline V gene encodes CDR1 KGHSH and CDR2 LQKENI. The CDR3 covers 14 residues. V was pared by 3 bases and J by 2 bases, with 3 bases of the junction left unmatched. The CDR3 protein is CASSPGQSNTEAFF. The CDR3 coding sequence is TGTGCCAGCTCACCGGGACAGAGCAACACTGAAGCTTTCTTT. Based on the CDR3 plus reference TRBV18 and TRBJ1-1, the full variable domain is NAGVMQNPRHLVRRRGQEARLRCSPMKGHSHVYWYRQLPEEGLKFMVYLQKENIIDESGMPKERFSAEFPKEGPSILRIQQVVRGDSAAYFCASSPGQSNTEAFFGQGTRLTVV.

The chain has TRBV11-2 and TRBJ2-5, with no clear D. The CDR3 runs 11 residues. Trimming took 6 bases from V and 5 from J, leaving 7 bases between them. Germline-derived CDR1 and CDR2 are SGHAT and FQNNGV. CDR3 DNA sequence: TGTGCCAGCAGTCATCGGGAGACCCAGTACTTC. Amino acids: CASSHRETQYF.

This clone showed up just once. This chain connects TRBV6-1 to TRBJ2-2; TRBD1 agrees at 7 bases. Germline CDR1 MNHNS, CDR2 SASEGT. J was trimmed by 5 bases and V by 2 bases; bases with no gene match: 5. The CDR3 extends over 15 amino acids. Here the CDR3 DNA reads TGTGCCAGCAGTGAAAGGGGGCGCGAAACCGGGGAGCTGTTTTTT. Translation: CASSERGRETGELFF.

This rearrangement joins TRBV29-1 to TRBJ2-1; 11 bases fit TRBD2. V dropped 7 bases and J dropped 7; count of bases not matched to a gene: 6. The CDR3 contains 13 residues. Germline CDR1 SQVTM, CDR2 ANQGSEA. CDR3 DNA: TGCAGCGCCGGGACTAGCGGATGGAATGAGCAGTTCTTC. It encodes CSAGTSGWNEQFF.

This clone was observed a few times. The chain has TRBV5-5 and TRBJ2-4; a weak D match, TRBD1 (6 bases). The length of the CDR3 is 15 residues. In germline, CDR1 is SGHKS, CDR2 YYEKEE (reference sequence). Trimming removed 0 bases from V and 10 bases from J, with 17 bases in between. CDR3 sequence (DNA): TGTGCCAGCAGCTTGGGAGGAACAGGGCCTCGGATTCAGTACTTC. Its protein product is CASSLGGTGPRIQYF. Looking up the rest from reference TRBV5-5 and TRBJ2-4 gives the full variable domain: DAGVTQSPTHLIKTRGQQVTLRCSPISGHKSVSWYQQVLGQGPQFIFQYYEKEERGRGNFPDRFSARQFPNYSSELNVNALLLGDSALYLCASSLGGTGPRIQYFGAGTRLSVL.

This clone was counted only a few times. The chain has TRBV10-3 and TRBJ2-1; TRBD2 aligns across 8 bases. Germline loops: CDR1 ENHRY, CDR2 SYGVKD. The CDR3 is made up of 13 amino acids. Trimming removed 3 bases from V and 10 bases from J; junction bases left unmatched: 5. For the CDR3, the DNA is TGTGCCATCAGTGAAGGACTAGCAGCCGAGCAGTTCTTC. Residues: CAISEGLAAEQFF.

The chain is built from TRBV30 and TRBJ1-5, with no clear D. V lost 0 bases to trimming and J lost 1 base, with 13 bases between them. This CDR3 comprises 16 residues. Germline CDR1 is GTSNPN and CDR2 is SVGIG (reference sequence). The CDR3 bases are TGTGCCTGGAGTGTACTTTCGGGATTGAGCAATCAGCCCCAGCATTTT. Its protein is CAWSVLSGLSNQPQHF.

This clone appeared once. The rearrangement joins TRBV27 to TRBJ2-7; TRBD2 aligns across 14 bases. V lost 3 bases and J lost 3; bases outside the gene matches: 4. The CDR3 contains 16 residues. CDR1 is MNHEY, CDR2 SMNVEV, per germline (reference sequence). CDR3: CASSLSGLAGGYEQYF. The CDR3, as DNA: TGTGCCAGCAGTTTGAGCGGACTAGCGGGAGGCTACGAGCAGTACTTC.

With regard to this clone: Other nucleotide sequences in the sample specify the same CDR3. This chain connects TRBV4-1 to TRBJ1-6; the match to TRBD1 covers 8 bases. Germline trimming cut 1 base from V and 8 bases from J; bases unmatched to any gene: 1. CDR3 length: 14 residues. Germline V gene lookup returns CDR1 MGHRA and CDR2 YSYEKL. Written as DNA, the CDR3 is TGCGCCAGCAGCCAAGGACAGGGGTATTCACCCCTCCACTTT. Amino acid sequence: CASSQGQGYSPLHF.